The 7 T cell receptor beta chains below all came from one sample that was sequenced in a study of cytomegalovirus exposure and HLA in healthy donors. PCR amplification relied on 60 Vbeta primers (plus 13 Jbeta primers). Sequencing was performed with immunoSEQ multiplex PCR; in TCRdb, only in-frame clones are kept and a portion is missing. The sample gives 60,000 to 75,000 clones, around 86% of which show up once; about 10% is in the top ten. The sequenced sample was PBMCs. Source of these receptors: a female donor in good health and CMV-seronegative.

This rearrangement joins TRBV5-1 to TRBJ2-3; tentatively, D is TRBD1 (5 bases). CDR1 and CDR2 (germline): SGHRS, YFSETQ. V was shortened by 7 bases and J by 2 bases, with 17 bases between the two germline ends. The CDR3 is 15 residues long. The DNA for the CDR3 is TGCGCCAGCCGGACGACAGCAACGTCCACAGATACGCAGTATTTT. It translates to CASRTTATSTDTQYF.

This clone came up a few times. The chain combines TRBV7-2 with TRBJ1-4, with unresolved D. This CDR3 contains 16 residues. The germline gives CDR1 SGHTA, CDR2 FQGNSA. V shed 1 base and J shed 4 bases, with 13 bases lying between them. The CDR3 sequence: CASSLVQVQNNEKLFF. CDR3 nucleotides: TGTGCCAGCAGCTTAGTACAAGTACAGAATAATGAAAAACTGTTTTTT.

This chain connects TRBV7-8 to TRBJ2-7; 7 nucleotides match TRBD2. V lost 4 bases to trimming and J lost 13 bases; unmatched junction nucleotides: 13. CDR3 size: 13 residues. The germline V gene encodes CDR1 SGHVS and CDR2 FQNEAQ. CDR3 nucleotides: TGTGCCAGCAGCTACGACGGGACTACAGTGCGATACTTC. It codes for CASSYDGTTVRYF.

The chain has TRBV15 and TRBJ1-1; the D gene is possibly TRBD1 (6 bases). The CDR3 is 13 amino acids. Trimming shortened V by 5 bases and J by 1 base, and 8 bases separated the two germline ends. Germline V gives CDR1 LNHNV, CDR2 YYDKDF (reference sequence). CDR3 loop: CATSRQENTEAFF. CDR3 DNA sequence: TGTGCCACCAGCCGACAGGAGAACACTGAAGCTTTCTTT.

This chain connects TRBV25-1 to TRBJ1-5, with D unresolved. Trimming shortened V by 3 bases and J by 5 bases, and 8 bases separated the two germline ends. CDR1 is MGHDK, CDR2 SYGVNS, per germline. This CDR3 comprises 13 residues. As DNA, the CDR3 is TGTGCCAGCAGTGAGCGGTGGGATCAGCCCCAGCATTTT. Translating it yields CASSERWDQPQHF.

The genes are TRBV9 and TRBJ2-7; tentatively, D is TRBD1 (6 bases). Germline V gene data show CDR1 as SGDLS and CDR2 as YYNGEE. CDR3 length equals 15 residues. V was pared by 0 bases and J by 0 bases, with 10 bases between. CDR3: CASSVAGQSSYEQYF. CDR3 bases: TGTGCCAGCAGCGTAGCAGGACAGAGCTCCTACGAGCAGTACTTC.

CDR3 sequence (DNA): TGTGCCAGCAGCCCTTATTTCGGCACAGATACGCAGTATTTT. Translated, it gives CASSPYFGTDTQYF. This chain connects TRBV2 to TRBJ2-3; no clear D. Germline V gene sequence: CDR1 SNHLY, CDR2 FYNNEI. The CDR3 covers 14 residues. With 6 bases removed from V and 1 base from J, the gap between germline ends came to 11 bases.